The clone carrying this TCR beta chain was seen once. Its antigen is unknown. Trimming cost V 8 bases and J 7 bases; bases outside gene matches: 13. This CDR3 region has 17 residues. Germline assignment: CDR1 SGHTA and CDR2 FQGNSA. The data were obtained in a study of T cells in pancreatic ductal adenocarcinoma. Selected pancreatic ductal adenocarcinoma patients had undergone surgery without neoadjuvant therapy. General study findings and limits: Tumor and blood clonality did not differ significantly, about 0.11 versus 0.072. Enrichment of CD45RO+ effector over naive T cells in tumors may bias clonality. Results skew toward the minority of patients with early-stage disease.

The protocol was immunoSEQ multiplex PCR, while the TCRdb copy is restricted to in-frame clones and leaves out a portion. The table lists roughly 100,000 clones, 90% to 95% of them singletons. The chain recombines TRBV7-2 with TRBJ2-2, with 13 bases aligning to TRBD2. The sequencing input was PBMCs. This receptor was obtained from a human donor with pancreatic ductal adenocarcinoma. The CDR3: CASVLAGTSGTGGELFF. The CDR3 DNA reads TGTGCCAGCGTTCTTGCCGGGACTAGCGGGACTGGCGGGGAGCTGTTTTTT.